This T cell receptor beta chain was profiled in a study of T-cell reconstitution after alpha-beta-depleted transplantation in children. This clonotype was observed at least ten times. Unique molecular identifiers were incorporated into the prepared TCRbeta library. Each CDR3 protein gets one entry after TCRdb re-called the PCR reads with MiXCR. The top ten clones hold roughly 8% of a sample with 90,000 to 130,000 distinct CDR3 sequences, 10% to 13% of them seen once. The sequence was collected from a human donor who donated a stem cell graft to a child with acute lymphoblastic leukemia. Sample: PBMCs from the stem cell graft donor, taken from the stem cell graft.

The CDR3 nucleotides are TGTGCCAGCTCACCGGGACAACCGCCAGATACGCAGTATTTT. Amino acid sequence: CASSPGQPPDTQYF. The chain recombines TRBV18 with TRBJ2-3, with D maybe TRBD1 (6 bases). V lost 3 bases to trimming and J lost 4 bases, with 11 bases between them. Looked up from germline, CDR1 is KGHSH and CDR2 is LQKENI. The CDR3 is 14 amino acids.